One TCR beta chain is described in this entry. Living in about two dozen US areas, the participants were between roughly 18 and 89 years of age. These data come from a study of blood T cell repertoires in COVID-19. At the level of the study: COVID-19 samples, acute and convalescent, were from the United States, Italy and Spain.

Authors' analysis steps: Amplifying reference gene primers gave estimates of nucleated cell counts. Sequenced by immunoSEQ multiplex PCR; TCRdb stores in-frame clones only, minus some. Clone size and V and J calls were adopted from that table, with D and trimming inferred from the DNA. Here the sample spans approximately 300,000 clones, about 92% being singletons. The length of the CDR3 is 18 residues. The germline gives CDR1 LNHDA, CDR2 SQIVND (reference sequence). V lost 5 bases and J lost 1; bases outside the gene matches: 14. V and J are TRBV19 and TRBJ2-7; 10 bases align to TRBD2. The sequenced sample consisted of PBMCs or T cells enriched from blood (not recorded which). The sequence derives from a woman in her 30s who had recovered from COVID-19. DNA of the CDR3: TGTGCCAGTAGTCCTGGACTGAGGCCGGGACTAGCGTCCTACGAGCAGTACTTC. Its protein is CASSPGLRPGLASYEQYF.